This TCR beta chain was documented in a study of cytomegalovirus exposure and HLA in healthy donors. J gave up 6 bases and V 3 bases, and 9 bases lay outside the gene matches. The CDR3 extends over 17 amino acids. Per germline, CDR1 SGHNT and CDR2 YYREEE (reference sequence). Details on this clone: Its antigen remains unknown.

The study's findings and limits: TCR beta sequences reportedly predicted most subjects' HLA-A and HLA-B alleles accurately. TCR beta chains numbering some 150 were designated cytomegalovirus-associated.

Both 60 Vbeta primers and 13 Jbeta primers went into the PCR. Using immunoSEQ multiplex PCR, the repertoire was profiled, and TCRdb retains in-frame clones only, with some absent. This sample carries 110,000 or so clones, 80% to 85% of them seen once, and the ten largest clones take approximately 2.2%. Each donor's status was that of a healthy bone marrow donor. The TCR originated in a middle-aged woman in good health and CMV-seronegative. Sequenced material: PBMCs. The chain is built from TRBV5-4 and TRBJ2-2, with 12 bases lining up with TRBD1. CDR3 nucleotide sequence: TGTGCCAGCAGCTGGCCGACTGGGACAGGGGGCCCCGGGGAGCTGTTTTTT. Its protein is CASSWPTGTGGPGELFF.